The 2 T cell receptor beta chains below come from one sample, sequenced in a study of spatial heterogeneity in lung cancer. Time point defined: sample taken at primary tumor resection. TCRdb independently ran MiXCR on the 5' RACE reads; one entry per CDR3 protein. The sample lists thousands of distinct CDR3 sequences; 13% to 15% were seen once. These TCRs are of unknown antigen specificity. Study findings and constraints: In tumors, expanded intratumoral alpha and beta TCR counts tracked mutation counts.

Sequenced material: lung tumor tissue, taken at surgery. These receptors all come from a female donor with early-stage non-small cell lung cancer.

This clonotype has a count of ten or more. A library made for alpha chains picked up this beta chain off target, so its size means little. V usage is TRBV7-8 and J usage is TRBJ2-7; D may correspond to TRBD1 or TRBD2 (5 bases each). V was shortened by 4 bases and J by 3 bases, with 19 bases between the two germline ends. Germline lookup yields CDR1 SGHVS and CDR2 FQNEAQ. This CDR3 contains 16 residues. The CDR3 is CASSSVGWGTNYEQYF. CDR3 nucleotides: TGTGCCAGCAGCTCGGTTGGGTGGGGGACCAACTACGAGCAGTACTTC.

Relative to its sample, this clonotype is medium-sized. With the library built for alpha chains, this beta chain is off target and its frequency is not meaningful. V and J are TRBV7-9 and TRBJ1-2; D is undetermined. Germline lookup yields CDR1 SEHNR and CDR2 FQNEAQ (reference sequence). The germline V and J ends were trimmed by 5 bases and 4 bases, with 14 bases remaining between them. This CDR3 has 14 amino acids. CDR3 sequence (DNA): TGTGCCAGCAGCCCCCTAATCCTCTCCTATGGCTACACCTTC. Amino acids: CASSPLILSYGYTF.